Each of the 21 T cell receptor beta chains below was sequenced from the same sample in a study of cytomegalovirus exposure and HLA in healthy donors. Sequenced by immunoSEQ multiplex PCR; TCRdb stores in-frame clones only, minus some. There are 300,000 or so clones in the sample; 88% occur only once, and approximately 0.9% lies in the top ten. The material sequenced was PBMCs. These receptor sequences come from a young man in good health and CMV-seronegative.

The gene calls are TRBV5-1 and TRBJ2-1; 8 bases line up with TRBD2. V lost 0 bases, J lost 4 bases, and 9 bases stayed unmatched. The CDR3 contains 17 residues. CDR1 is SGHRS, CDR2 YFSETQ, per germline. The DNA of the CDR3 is TGCGCCAGCAGCTTGGCCATCGGCGGGGGGATATACAATGAGCAGTTCTTC. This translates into CASSLAIGGGIYNEQFF.

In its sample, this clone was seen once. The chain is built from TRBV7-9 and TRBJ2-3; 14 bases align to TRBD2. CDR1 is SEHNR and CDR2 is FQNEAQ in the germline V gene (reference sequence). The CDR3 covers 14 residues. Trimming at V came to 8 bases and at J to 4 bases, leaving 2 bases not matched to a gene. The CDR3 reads CASGLAGGPDTQYF. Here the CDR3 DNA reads TGTGCCAGCGGACTAGCGGGGGGCCCAGATACGCAGTATTTT.

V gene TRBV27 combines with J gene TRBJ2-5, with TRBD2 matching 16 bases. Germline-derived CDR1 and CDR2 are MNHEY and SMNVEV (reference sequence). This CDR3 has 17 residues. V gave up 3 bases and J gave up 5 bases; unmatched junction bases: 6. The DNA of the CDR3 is TGTGCCAGCAGTTTGAGAGGGACTAGCGGGGGGGCCGAGACCCAGTACTTC. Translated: CASSLRGTSGGAETQYF.

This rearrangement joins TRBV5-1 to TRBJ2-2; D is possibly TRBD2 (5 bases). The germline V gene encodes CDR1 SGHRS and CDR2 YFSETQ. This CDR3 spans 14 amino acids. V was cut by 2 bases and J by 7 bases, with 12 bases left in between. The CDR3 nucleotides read TGCGCCAGCAGCTTTTCGGGGATCAACGGGGAGCTGTTTTTT. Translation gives CASSFSGINGELFF.

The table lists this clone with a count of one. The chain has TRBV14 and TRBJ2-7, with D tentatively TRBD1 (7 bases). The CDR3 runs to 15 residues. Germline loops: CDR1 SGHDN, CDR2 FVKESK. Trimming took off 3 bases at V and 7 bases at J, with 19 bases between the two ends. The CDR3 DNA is TGTGCCAGCAGCCAGCGAACAGGGGTTCGGGGGGAGCAGTACTTC. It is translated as CASSQRTGVRGEQYF.

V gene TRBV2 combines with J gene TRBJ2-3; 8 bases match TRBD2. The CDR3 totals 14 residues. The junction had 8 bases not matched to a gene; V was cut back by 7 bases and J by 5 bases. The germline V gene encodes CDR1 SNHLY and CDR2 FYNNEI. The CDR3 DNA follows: TGTGCCAGCAAAACGGGGGGGGGCCAAGATACGCAGTATTTT. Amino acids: CASKTGGGQDTQYF.

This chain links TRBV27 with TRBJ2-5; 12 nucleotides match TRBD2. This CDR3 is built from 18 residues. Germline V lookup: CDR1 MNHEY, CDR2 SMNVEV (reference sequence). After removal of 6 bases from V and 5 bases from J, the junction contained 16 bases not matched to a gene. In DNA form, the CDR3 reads TGTGCCAGCAGGCCTAGCGGGGGGGCCTGGCGATTCACCGAGACCCAGTACTTC. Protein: CASRPSGGAWRFTETQYF.

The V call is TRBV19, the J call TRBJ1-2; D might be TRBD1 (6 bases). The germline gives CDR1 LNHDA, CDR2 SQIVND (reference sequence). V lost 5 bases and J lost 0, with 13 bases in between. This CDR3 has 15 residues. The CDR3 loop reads CASSWDIGTNYGYTF. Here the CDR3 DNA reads TGTGCCAGTAGTTGGGACATTGGGACTAACTATGGCTACACCTTC.

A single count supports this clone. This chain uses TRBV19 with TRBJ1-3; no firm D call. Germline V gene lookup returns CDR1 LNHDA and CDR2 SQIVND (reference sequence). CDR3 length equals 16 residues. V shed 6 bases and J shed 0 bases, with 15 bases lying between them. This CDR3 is CASSPPGVYSGNTIYF. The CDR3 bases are TGTGCCAGTAGCCCCCCCGGGGTCTACTCTGGAAACACCATATATTTT.

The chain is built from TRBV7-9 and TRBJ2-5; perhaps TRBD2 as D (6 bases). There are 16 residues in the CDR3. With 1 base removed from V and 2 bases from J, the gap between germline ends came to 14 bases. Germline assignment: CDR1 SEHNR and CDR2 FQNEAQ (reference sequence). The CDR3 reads CASSLGASVAQETQYF. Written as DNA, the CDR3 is TGTGCCAGCAGCTTAGGCGCTAGCGTTGCACAAGAGACCCAGTACTTC.

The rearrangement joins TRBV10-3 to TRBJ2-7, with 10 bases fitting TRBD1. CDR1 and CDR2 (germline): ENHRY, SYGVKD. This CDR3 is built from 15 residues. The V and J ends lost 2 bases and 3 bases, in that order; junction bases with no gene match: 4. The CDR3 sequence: CAISEPGQGYYEQYF. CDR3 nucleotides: TGTGCCATCAGTGAGCCGGGACAGGGGTACTACGAGCAGTACTTC.

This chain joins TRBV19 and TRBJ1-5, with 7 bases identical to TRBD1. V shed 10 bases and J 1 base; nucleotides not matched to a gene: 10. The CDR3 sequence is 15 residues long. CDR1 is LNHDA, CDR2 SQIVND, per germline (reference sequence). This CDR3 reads CATGRDSLSNQPQHF. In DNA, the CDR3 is TGTGCCACTGGTAGGGACAGCTTGAGCAATCAGCCCCAGCATTTT.

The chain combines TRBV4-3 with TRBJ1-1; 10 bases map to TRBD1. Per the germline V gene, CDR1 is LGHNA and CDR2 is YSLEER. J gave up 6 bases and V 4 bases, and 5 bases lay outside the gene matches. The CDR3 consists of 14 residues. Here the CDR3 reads CASSRDRGVAEAFF. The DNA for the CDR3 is TGCGCCAGCAGCCGGGACAGGGGAGTGGCTGAAGCTTTCTTT.

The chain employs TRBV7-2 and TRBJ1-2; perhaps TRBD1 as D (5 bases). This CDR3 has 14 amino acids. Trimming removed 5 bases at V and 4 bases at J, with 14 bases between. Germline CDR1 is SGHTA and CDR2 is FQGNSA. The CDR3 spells CASSRPWDSYGYTF. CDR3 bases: TGTGCCAGCAGCCGTCCGTGGGACTCCTATGGCTACACCTTC. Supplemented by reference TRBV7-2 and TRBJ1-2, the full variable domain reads GAGVSQSPSNKVTEKGKDVELRCDPISGHTALYWYRQSLGQGLEFLIYFQGNSAPDKSGLPSDRFSAERTGGSVSTLTIQRTQQEDSAVYLCASSRPWDSYGYTFGSGTRLTVV.

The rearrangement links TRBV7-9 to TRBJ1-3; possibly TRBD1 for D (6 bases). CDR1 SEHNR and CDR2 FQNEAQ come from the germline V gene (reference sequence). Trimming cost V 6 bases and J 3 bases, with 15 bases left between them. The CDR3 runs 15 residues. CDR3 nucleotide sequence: TGTGCCAGCAGTCGAAATCAGGGGTATGGAAACACCATATATTTT. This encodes CASSRNQGYGNTIYF.

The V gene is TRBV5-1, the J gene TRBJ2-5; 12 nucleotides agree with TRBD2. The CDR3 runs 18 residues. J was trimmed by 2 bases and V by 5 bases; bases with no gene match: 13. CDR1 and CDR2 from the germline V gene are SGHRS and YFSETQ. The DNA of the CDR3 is TGCGCCAGCAGGCCCACTAGCGGGGGGCCGAGAAATCAAGAGACCCAGTACTTC. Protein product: CASRPTSGGPRNQETQYF.

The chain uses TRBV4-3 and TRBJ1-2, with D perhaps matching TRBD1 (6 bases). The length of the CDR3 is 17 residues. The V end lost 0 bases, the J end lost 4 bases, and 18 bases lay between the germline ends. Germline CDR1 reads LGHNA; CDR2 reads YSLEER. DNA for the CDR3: TGCGCCAGCAGCCAAGATATCTTAACAGGGATATCCTATGGCTACACCTTC. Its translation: CASSQDILTGISYGYTF.

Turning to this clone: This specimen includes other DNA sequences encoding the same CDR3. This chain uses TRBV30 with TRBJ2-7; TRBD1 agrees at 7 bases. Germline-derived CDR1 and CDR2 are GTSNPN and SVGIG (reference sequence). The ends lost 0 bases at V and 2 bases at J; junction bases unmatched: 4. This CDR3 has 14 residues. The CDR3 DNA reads TGTGCCTGGAGTGTAGGTACAGGGGCCTACGAGCAGTACTTC. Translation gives CAWSVGTGAYEQYF.

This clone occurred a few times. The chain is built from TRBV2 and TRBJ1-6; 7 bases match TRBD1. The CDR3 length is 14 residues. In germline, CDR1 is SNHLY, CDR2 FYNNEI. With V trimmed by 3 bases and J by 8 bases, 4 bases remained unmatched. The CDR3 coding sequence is TGTGCCAGCAGTGACCGGGACAGTGATTCACCCCTCCACTTT. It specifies CASSDRDSDSPLHF.

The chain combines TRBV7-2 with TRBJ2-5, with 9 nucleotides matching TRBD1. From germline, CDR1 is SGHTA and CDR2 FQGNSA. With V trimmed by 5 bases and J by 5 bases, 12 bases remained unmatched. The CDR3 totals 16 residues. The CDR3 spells CASSIRDRALLETQYF. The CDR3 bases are TGTGCCAGCAGCATCCGGGACAGGGCTTTGTTGGAGACCCAGTACTTC.

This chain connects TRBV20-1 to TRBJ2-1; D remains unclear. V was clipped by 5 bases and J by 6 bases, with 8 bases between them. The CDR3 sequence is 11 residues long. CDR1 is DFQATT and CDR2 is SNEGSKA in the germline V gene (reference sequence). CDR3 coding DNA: TGCAGTGCTGACTGGATCAATGAGCAGTTCTTC. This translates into CSADWINEQFF.